The 32 T cell receptor beta chains reported below all come from one sample, sequenced in a study of Ad26.COV2.S vaccination and SARS-CoV-2 variants (dated by TCRdb to the early 2020s). This specimen's treatment or condition label, per the study, means: 15 to 20 received Ad26.COV2.S at low or high dose, single or two shots; several received placebo; per-sample allocation not given. Repertoires of vaccine and placebo recipients were sequenced from samples taken on day 63 after the first injection. To prepare the library, the immunoSEQ multiplex PCR assay was applied. Not all clones reach the TCRdb copy of this immuneACCESS table, which keeps in-frame sequences only. Checked studies attribute under half of the gap to unresolved V genes and leave the rest unexplained. The sample yields more than 300,000 clones; 70% to 90% were counted once. The leading ten clones occupy approximately 1.9% of the sample.

The sequencing here drew on peripheral blood, taken in a trial of Ad26.COV2.S vaccine versus placebo. These receptors were taken from a person between 18 and 59 years old who received the Ad26.COV2.S COVID-19 vaccine or a placebo.

The chain employs TRBV6-6 and TRBJ1-5, with a possible D match to TRBD1 (6 bases). V lost 6 bases, J lost 0 bases, and 15 bases lay in between. The germline V gene encodes CDR1 MNHNY and CDR2 SVGAGI (reference sequence). The CDR3 is 16 amino acids. For the CDR3, the DNA is TGTGCCAGCAGCCCCAGGACAGCAAATAGCAATCAGCCCCAGCATTTT. This translates into CASSPRTANSNQPQHF.

Worth noting for this clone: This sequence may be a read error, since a much larger clone differs from it by one base. V gene TRBV7-2 combines with J gene TRBJ2-7; D is possibly TRBD1 (6 bases). The ends were cut back, 3 bases at V and 3 bases at J, with 9 bases in the middle. Per the germline V gene, CDR1 is SGHTA and CDR2 is FQGNSA. The CDR3 runs 13 residues. The CDR3 spells CASSFGQHYEQYF. CDR3 in DNA: TGTGCCAGCAGCTTCGGACAGCACTACGAGCAGTACTTC.

Here the CDR3 DNA reads TGCGCCAGCAGCGCGACCGCAGATACGCAGTATTTT. Its translation: CASSATADTQYF. V usage is TRBV5-1 and J usage is TRBJ2-3; D not certain. Germline lookup yields CDR1 SGHRS and CDR2 YFSETQ. V lost 4 bases, J lost 4 bases, and 7 bases lay in between. CDR3 length: 12 amino acids. The variable domain in full, with the rest retrieved from reference TRBV5-1 and TRBJ2-3, is KAGVTQTPRYLIKTRGQQVTLSCSPISGHRSVSWYQQTPGQGLQFLFEYFSETQRNKGNFPGRFSGRQFSNSRSEMNVSTLELGDSALYLCASSATADTQYFGPGTRLTVL.

This chain joins TRBV30 and TRBJ1-2; maybe TRBD1 (5 bases). The CDR3 is 13 amino acids. Germline CDR1 and CDR2: GTSNPN and SVGIG (reference sequence). V was shortened by 3 bases and J by 6 bases, with 14 bases between the two germline ends. CDR3 region: CAWRYGARDGYTF. CDR3 DNA: TGTGCCTGGAGATACGGGGCTCGTGATGGCTACACCTTC.

V gene TRBV6-2 or TRBV6-3 combines with J gene TRBJ2-2; possibly TRBD2 for D (9 bases). Germline assignment: CDR1 MNHEY and CDR2 SVGEGT. The CDR3 covers 21 residues. V lost 4 bases and J lost 2, with 29 bases in between. CDR3 loop: CASSSPPTGQASGANTGELFF. DNA of the CDR3: TGTGCCAGCAGTTCCCCCCCTACGGGACAGGCTAGCGGGGCTAACACCGGGGAGCTGTTTTTT.

J is TRBJ2-7 and V is TRBV6-5, with TRBD2 matching over 7 bases. The ends lost 7 bases at V and 4 bases at J; junction bases unmatched: 7. This CDR3 spans 13 amino acids. Germline lookup yields CDR1 MNHEY and CDR2 SVGAGI. The CDR3 is CASTRPGGYEQYF. The CDR3 coding sequence is TGTGCCAGCACCCGACCGGGGGGTTACGAGCAGTACTTC.

V is TRBV4-3 and J is TRBJ1-3, with D perhaps TRBD1 (5 bases). The CDR3 totals 14 residues. Germline CDR1 is LGHNA and CDR2 is YSLEER. With 0 bases removed from V and 9 bases from J, the gap between germline ends came to 12 bases. The CDR3 nucleotides read TGCGCCAGCAGCCAAGAAGTCCTGGGGGGCACCATATATTTT. It specifies CASSQEVLGGTIYF.

The chain joins TRBV3-1 (or the pseudogene TRBV3-2) to TRBJ1-2, with a weak D call TRBD1 (5 bases). The V gene lost 4 bases and the J gene lost 4 bases, with 13 bases spanning the gap. This CDR3 contains 14 residues. Germline assignment: CDR1 LGHDT and CDR2 YNNKEL (reference sequence). This CDR3 reads CASSPPTARYGYTF. The CDR3 DNA sequence: TGTGCCAGCAGCCCTCCGACAGCCCGCTATGGCTACACCTTC.

V is TRBV7-8 and J is TRBJ1-6; tentative D call: TRBD1 (5 bases). V lost 2 bases and J lost 9, with 14 bases in between. This CDR3 comprises 15 residues. Germline lookup yields CDR1 SGHVS and CDR2 FQNEAQ. The CDR3 loop is CASSLMALGGSPLHF. CDR3 DNA sequence: TGTGCCAGCAGCTTAATGGCCCTGGGGGGTTCACCCCTCCACTTT.

The chain has TRBV29-1 and TRBJ1-2, with a possible D match to TRBD1 (5 bases). From germline, CDR1 is SQVTM and CDR2 ANQGSEA. This CDR3 has 10 residues. The ends were cut back, 4 bases at V and 9 bases at J, with 9 bases in the middle. The CDR3 nucleotides are TGCAGCGTTGGGGGGGATCGCTACACCTTC. Its translation is CSVGGDRYTF.

This rearrangement joins TRBV19 to TRBJ2-1; D is undetermined. The CDR3 sequence is 15 residues long. The V end was cut by 3 bases, the J end by 6 bases, with 15 bases between. CDR1 is LNHDA and CDR2 is SQIVND in the germline V gene (reference sequence). In nucleotides, the CDR3 is TGTGCCAGTAGTATGACGGCTAGTTCCGTCAATGAGCAGTTCTTC. Amino acids: CASSMTASSVNEQFF.

The chain is built from TRBV30 and TRBJ2-3; the match to TRBD2 covers 10 bases. In germline, CDR1 is GTSNPN, CDR2 SVGIG (reference sequence). This CDR3 spans 13 amino acids. V lost 1 base and J lost 8; bases outside the gene matches: 3. In nucleotides, the CDR3 is TGTGCCTGGAGTGGGTTAGCGGGGGGTACGCAGTATTTT. It is translated as CAWSGLAGGTQYF.

This sequence joins TRBV30 and TRBJ1-6, with TRBD1 as a possible D gene (5 bases). Germline assignment: CDR1 GTSNPN and CDR2 SVGIG (reference sequence). CDR3 length: 17 amino acids. Trimming left V 3 bases short and J 10 bases short, with 25 bases between. The CDR3 DNA sequence: TGTGCCTGGAGGGTGGGGGATGGGCGAGCCATTGGGTCACCCCTCCACTTT. Residues: CAWRVGDGRAIGSPLHF.

The rearrangement joins TRBV7-3 to TRBJ2-5, with D possibly TRBD2 on 6 matching bases. The V end lost 5 bases, the J end lost 7 bases, and 20 bases lay between the germline ends. The CDR3 loop spans 15 amino acids. CDR1 is SGHTA, CDR2 FQGTGA, per germline. CDR3 nucleotide sequence: TGTGCCAGCAGCCCCGCGGGTGGCGGGGTAGGGACCCAGTACTTC. Translation gives CASSPAGGGVGTQYF.

This chain joins TRBV5-1 and TRBJ1-5; D is unclear. This CDR3 has 13 amino acids. From germline, CDR1 is SGHRS and CDR2 YFSETQ. Between the trimmed V and J ends, which lost 3 bases and 3 bases, there was a span of 7 bases. CDR3 sequence (DNA): TGCGCCAGCAGCTCCATACCCAATCAGCCCCAGCATTTT. Translating gives CASSSIPNQPQHF.

This chain connects TRBV5-4 to TRBJ1-4; 8 nucleotides align to TRBD1. V shed 4 bases, J shed 7 bases, and the junction held 6 bases outside the gene matches. CDR3 size: 14 residues. The germline CDR1 and CDR2 sequences are SGHNT and YYREEE (reference sequence). The CDR3: CASSLGQGSEKLFF. In DNA, the CDR3 is TGTGCCAGCAGCCTCGGACAGGGTAGTGAAAAACTGTTTTTT.

The CDR3, as DNA: TGTGCCAGCAGCTTCACGGGGGATGAAAAACTGTTTTTT. It yields the protein CASSFTGDEKLFF. The chain links TRBV28 to TRBJ1-4, with D possibly being TRBD1 (5 bases). This CDR3 contains 13 residues. Germline V CDR1 and CDR2: MDHEN, SYDVKM. V lost 6 bases, J lost 6 bases, and 11 bases lay in between.

The V and J genes are TRBV5-6 and TRBJ1-1; 8 bases are a match to TRBD1. V dropped 3 bases and J dropped 0; count of bases not matched to a gene: 10. The CDR3 is 17 residues long. Germline V lookup: CDR1 SGHDT, CDR2 YYEEEE. CDR3 region: CASSSGTGGPLNTEAFF. The CDR3 DNA reads TGTGCCAGCAGCTCCGGGACAGGAGGCCCTCTGAACACTGAAGCTTTCTTT.

The V call is TRBV7-2, the J call TRBJ1-4, with no clear D. V was trimmed by 0 bases and J by 7 bases, leaving 15 bases between them. The V gene's germline CDR1 is SGHTA and CDR2 FQGNSA. The CDR3 has 16 amino acids. The CDR3 sequence: CASSLALQAGSEKLFF. Here the CDR3 DNA reads TGTGCCAGCAGCTTAGCGCTGCAGGCCGGCAGTGAAAAACTGTTTTTT.

The rearrangement links TRBV5-4 to TRBJ1-4; a possible D gene is TRBD1 (6 bases). V dropped 6 bases and J dropped 3 bases, with 18 bases sitting between them. The germline gives CDR1 SGHNT, CDR2 YYREEE (reference sequence). CDR3 length equals 16 residues. The chain's CDR3 is CASTNGGGGSNEKLFF. The CDR3 DNA is TGTGCCAGCACCAATGGGGGCGGTGGTTCTAATGAAAAACTGTTTTTT.

CDR3 amino acids: CASRTGGPTDTQYF. The DNA for the CDR3 is TGTGCCAGCAGAACGGGGGGGCCCACAGATACGCAGTATTTT. The chain uses TRBV7-2 and TRBJ2-3; 8 bases are shared with TRBD2. The CDR3 consists of 14 residues. The V gene end was trimmed by 6 bases and the J gene end by 2 bases; junction bases not matched to a gene: 4. Germline assignment: CDR1 SGHTA and CDR2 FQGNSA.

The J gene is TRBJ1-3, the V gene TRBV16; tentative D call: TRBD1 (5 bases). Per germline, CDR1 KGHSY and CDR2 FQNENV. CDR3 size: 16 residues. The germline V and J ends were trimmed by 0 bases and 3 bases, with 12 bases remaining between them. The DNA of the CDR3 is TGTGCCAGCAGCCAATCTAACAGGATGTATGGAAACACCATATATTTT. Encoded protein: CASSQSNRMYGNTIYF.

CDR3 DNA: TGCGCCAGCAGGCGATGGGACAGGGGGCTCACAGATACGCAGTATTTT. Its protein product is CASRRWDRGLTDTQYF. The J gene is TRBJ2-3, the V gene TRBV4-1, with 12 positions matching TRBD1. Germline-derived CDR1 and CDR2 are MGHRA and YSYEKL. This CDR3 comprises 16 residues. Losses at the gene ends were 6 bases for V and 2 bases for J; bases not matched to a gene: 6.

The chain recombines TRBV7-9 with TRBJ2-1; 10 bases line up with TRBD2. The CDR3 is made up of 15 amino acids. The germline gives CDR1 SEHNR, CDR2 FQNEAQ (reference sequence). V shed 4 bases and J 4 bases; nucleotides not matched to a gene: 4. CDR3 amino acids: CASSSGLAEYNEQFF. The CDR3 nucleotides are TGTGCCAGCAGCTCCGGACTAGCGGAATACAATGAGCAGTTCTTC.

This sequence joins TRBV30 and TRBJ1-2, with D perhaps TRBD1 (5 bases). The CDR3 spans 14 residues. Germline loops: CDR1 GTSNPN, CDR2 SVGIG (reference sequence). V was cut by 4 bases and J by 4 bases, with 16 bases left in between. CDR3 sequence reads: CAWNRRGVTYGYTF. In nucleotides, the CDR3 is TGTGCCTGGAATAGACGAGGGGTCACCTATGGCTACACCTTC.

This clone was seen once. The chain carries TRBV7-2 and TRBJ2-7, with D possibly being TRBD1 or TRBD2 (5 bases each). Germline V gives CDR1 SGHTA, CDR2 FQGNSA. CDR3 length equals 16 residues. The V and J ends lost 3 bases and 7 bases respectively, with 22 bases between them. The CDR3 DNA reads TGTGCCAGCAGCTTCACCCGGGGCCCACAAGGGAGAGAGCAGTACTTC. Translating it yields CASSFTRGPQGREQYF. Supplemented by reference TRBV7-2 and TRBJ2-7, the full variable domain reads GAGVSQSPSNKVTEKGKDVELRCDPISGHTALYWYRQSLGQGLEFLIYFQGNSAPDKSGLPSDRFSAERTGGSVSTLTIQRTQQEDSAVYLCASSFTRGPQGREQYFGPGTRLTVT.

This clone was observed a handful of times. The rearrangement uses TRBV5-8 and TRBJ1-5; unclear D gene. Trimming removed 4 bases at V and 3 bases at J, with 11 bases between. This CDR3 region has 14 residues. Germline CDR1 and CDR2: SGHTS and YDEGEE. The DNA of the CDR3 is TGTGCCAGCAGCGGCTTGTTCCCCAATCAGCCCCAGCATTTT. It is translated as CASSGLFPNQPQHF.

The gene calls are TRBV27 and TRBJ1-1; D not resolved. V dropped 6 bases and J dropped 3 bases, with 11 bases sitting between them. Germline CDR1 and CDR2: MNHEY and SMNVEV (reference sequence). The CDR3 length is 13 residues. This CDR3 is CASRFAGYTEAFF. The CDR3 nucleotides read TGTGCCAGCAGATTCGCGGGATACACTGAAGCTTTCTTT.

The rearrangement joins TRBV18 to TRBJ1-2; TRBD1 agrees at 9 bases. This CDR3 comprises 17 residues. The V gene end was trimmed by 1 base and the J gene end by 8 bases; junction bases not matched to a gene: 14. Germline V gives CDR1 KGHSH, CDR2 LQKENI. The CDR3: CASSPQNIIGTGQGYTF. CDR3 coding DNA: TGTGCCAGCTCACCACAAAATATTATTGGGACAGGGCAAGGCTACACCTTC. The full variable domain, completed using reference TRBV18 and TRBJ1-2, is NAGVMQNPRHLVRRRGQEARLRCSPMKGHSHVYWYRQLPEEGLKFMVYLQKENIIDESGMPKERFSAEFPKEGPSILRIQQVVRGDSAAYFCASSPQNIIGTGQGYTFGSGTRLTVV.

This chain uses TRBV29-1 with TRBJ2-5; D gene ambiguous. The CDR3 is 13 residues long. Trimming took 3 bases from V and 5 from J, leaving 13 bases between them. In germline, CDR1 is SQVTM, CDR2 ANQGSEA. CDR3 in DNA: TGCAGCGTTGAGAGTCTGACTGAGGAGACCCAGTACTTC. Translation: CSVESLTEETQYF.

This clone was seen once. This chain uses TRBV5-1 with TRBJ2-5; TRBD1 might be the D (5 bases). CDR3 length: 15 amino acids. The germline V gene has CDR1 SGHRS and CDR2 YFSETQ. V lost 7 bases and J lost 2, with 18 bases in between. CDR3 in amino acids: CASAETDRLQETQYF. The CDR3 DNA reads TGCGCCAGCGCTGAGACCGACAGATTACAAGAGACCCAGTACTTC.

A single count supports this clone. The chain recombines TRBV7-9 with TRBJ1-1, with D uncertain. This CDR3 contains 13 residues. From germline, CDR1 is SEHNR and CDR2 FQNEAQ (reference sequence). V was pared by 1 base and J by 7 bases, with 10 bases between. The CDR3 loop is CASSLVGIGEAFF. As DNA, the CDR3 is TGTGCCAGCAGCTTAGTGGGCATTGGTGAAGCTTTCTTT.